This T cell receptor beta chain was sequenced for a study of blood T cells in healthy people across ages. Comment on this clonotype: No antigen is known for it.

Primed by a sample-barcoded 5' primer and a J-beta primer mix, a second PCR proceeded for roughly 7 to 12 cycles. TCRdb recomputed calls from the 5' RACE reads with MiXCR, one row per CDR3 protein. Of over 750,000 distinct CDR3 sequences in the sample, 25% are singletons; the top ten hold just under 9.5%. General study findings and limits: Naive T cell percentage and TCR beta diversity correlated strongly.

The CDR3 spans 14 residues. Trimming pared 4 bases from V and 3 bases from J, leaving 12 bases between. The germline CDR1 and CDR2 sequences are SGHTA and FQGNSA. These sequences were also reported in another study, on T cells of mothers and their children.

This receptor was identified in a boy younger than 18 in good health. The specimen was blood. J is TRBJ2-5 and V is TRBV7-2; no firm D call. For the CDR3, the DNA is TGTGCCAGCAGCTCTCGAGCTGGCAAAGAGACCCAGTACTTC. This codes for CASSSRAGKETQYF.